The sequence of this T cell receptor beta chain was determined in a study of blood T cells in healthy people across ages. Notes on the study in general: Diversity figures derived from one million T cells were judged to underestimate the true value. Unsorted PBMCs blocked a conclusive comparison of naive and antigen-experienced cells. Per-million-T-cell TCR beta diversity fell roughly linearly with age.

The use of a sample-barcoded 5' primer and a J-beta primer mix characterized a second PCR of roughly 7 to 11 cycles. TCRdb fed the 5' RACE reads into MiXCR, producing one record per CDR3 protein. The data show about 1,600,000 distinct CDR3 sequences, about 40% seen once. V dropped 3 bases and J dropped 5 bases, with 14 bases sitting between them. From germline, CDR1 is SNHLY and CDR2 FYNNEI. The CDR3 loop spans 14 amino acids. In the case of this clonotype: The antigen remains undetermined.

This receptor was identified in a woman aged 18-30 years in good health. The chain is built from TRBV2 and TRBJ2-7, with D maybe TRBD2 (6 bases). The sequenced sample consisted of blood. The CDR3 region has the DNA TGTGCCAGCAGTGACAACGGGAGTTTTCACGAGCAGTACTTC. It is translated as CASSDNGSFHEQYF.